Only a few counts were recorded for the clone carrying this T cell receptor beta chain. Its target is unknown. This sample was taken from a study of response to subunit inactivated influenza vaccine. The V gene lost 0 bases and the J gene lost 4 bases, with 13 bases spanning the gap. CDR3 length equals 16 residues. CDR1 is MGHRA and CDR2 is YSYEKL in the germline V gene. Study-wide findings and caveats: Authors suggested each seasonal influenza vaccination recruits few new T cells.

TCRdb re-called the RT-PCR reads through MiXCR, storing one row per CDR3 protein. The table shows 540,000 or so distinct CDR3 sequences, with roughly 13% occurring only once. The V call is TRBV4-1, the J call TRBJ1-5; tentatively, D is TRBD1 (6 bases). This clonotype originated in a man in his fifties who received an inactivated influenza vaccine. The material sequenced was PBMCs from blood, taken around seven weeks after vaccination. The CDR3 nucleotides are TGCGCCAGCAGCCAAGATAATGTAGGGGGAAATCAGCCCCAGCATTTT. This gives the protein CASSQDNVGGNQPQHF.